This TCR beta chain originates from a study of CD8 T cells in ankylosing spondylitis. General observations from the study: Disease-associated clones were reportedly significantly overrepresented in matched ankylosing spondylitis synovial fluid. In peripheral blood, disease-linked CD8+ clones occurred at relatively low frequencies. For ankylosing spondylitis blood, a TCR beta motif of under 10 highly homologous variants appeared characteristic.

The CDR3 spans 17 residues. The TCR beta libraries were generated through quantitative 5'-RACE incorporating molecular barcodes. TCRdb independently ran MiXCR on the 5' RACE reads; one entry per CDR3 protein. Of approximately 520,000 distinct CDR3 sequences in the sample, approximately 5% are singletons; the top ten hold around 3.6%. On this clonotype itself: Its antigen is unidentified.

The receptor was derived from a male donor with ankylosing spondylitis. Sequences were obtained from blood, either unsorted or a sorted T cell fraction (not recorded which). V usage is TRBV12-2 and J usage is TRBJ2-4; TRBD1, the table's D call, lacks a check against the DNA. TRBV12-2 is a listed pseudogene. CDR3 sequence: CASRLATGGVGKNIQYF. The CDR3 bases are TGTGCAAGTCGCTTAGCGACAGGGGGCGTTGGCAAAAACATTCAGTACTTC.